The text below deals with one T cell receptor (beta chain). Its matching antigen is unknown. Using immunoSEQ multiplex PCR, the repertoire was profiled, and TCRdb retains in-frame clones only, with some absent. The data hold 15,000 to 20,000 clones, with 73% observed a single time. With autoimmune disease history or systemic immunosuppression, patients were excluded. The CDR3 loop spans 14 amino acids. Per the germline V gene, CDR1 is SGHTA and CDR2 is FQGTGA. The V gene lost 4 bases and the J gene lost 5 bases, with 13 bases spanning the gap. These data come from a study of OX40 agonist ivuxolimab in advanced cancers. The study's findings and limits: Certain nonresponders likewise exhibited a low normalized T-cell clonal expansion. In CD8+ T cells, expanded clones were on average more numerous than in CD4+.

The J gene is TRBJ2-3, the V gene TRBV7-3; D may be TRBD1 (6 bases). Sequencing used CD4+ or CD8+ T cells sorted from blood, obtained in a trial of the OX40 agonist ivuxolimab. The TCR sequence derives from an adult with an advanced solid tumor such as melanoma, head and neck, liver or kidney cancer. The CDR3 is CASSSYIQGDTQYF. The CDR3 DNA is TGTGCCAGCAGCTCTTATATACAGGGAGATACGCAGTATTTT.